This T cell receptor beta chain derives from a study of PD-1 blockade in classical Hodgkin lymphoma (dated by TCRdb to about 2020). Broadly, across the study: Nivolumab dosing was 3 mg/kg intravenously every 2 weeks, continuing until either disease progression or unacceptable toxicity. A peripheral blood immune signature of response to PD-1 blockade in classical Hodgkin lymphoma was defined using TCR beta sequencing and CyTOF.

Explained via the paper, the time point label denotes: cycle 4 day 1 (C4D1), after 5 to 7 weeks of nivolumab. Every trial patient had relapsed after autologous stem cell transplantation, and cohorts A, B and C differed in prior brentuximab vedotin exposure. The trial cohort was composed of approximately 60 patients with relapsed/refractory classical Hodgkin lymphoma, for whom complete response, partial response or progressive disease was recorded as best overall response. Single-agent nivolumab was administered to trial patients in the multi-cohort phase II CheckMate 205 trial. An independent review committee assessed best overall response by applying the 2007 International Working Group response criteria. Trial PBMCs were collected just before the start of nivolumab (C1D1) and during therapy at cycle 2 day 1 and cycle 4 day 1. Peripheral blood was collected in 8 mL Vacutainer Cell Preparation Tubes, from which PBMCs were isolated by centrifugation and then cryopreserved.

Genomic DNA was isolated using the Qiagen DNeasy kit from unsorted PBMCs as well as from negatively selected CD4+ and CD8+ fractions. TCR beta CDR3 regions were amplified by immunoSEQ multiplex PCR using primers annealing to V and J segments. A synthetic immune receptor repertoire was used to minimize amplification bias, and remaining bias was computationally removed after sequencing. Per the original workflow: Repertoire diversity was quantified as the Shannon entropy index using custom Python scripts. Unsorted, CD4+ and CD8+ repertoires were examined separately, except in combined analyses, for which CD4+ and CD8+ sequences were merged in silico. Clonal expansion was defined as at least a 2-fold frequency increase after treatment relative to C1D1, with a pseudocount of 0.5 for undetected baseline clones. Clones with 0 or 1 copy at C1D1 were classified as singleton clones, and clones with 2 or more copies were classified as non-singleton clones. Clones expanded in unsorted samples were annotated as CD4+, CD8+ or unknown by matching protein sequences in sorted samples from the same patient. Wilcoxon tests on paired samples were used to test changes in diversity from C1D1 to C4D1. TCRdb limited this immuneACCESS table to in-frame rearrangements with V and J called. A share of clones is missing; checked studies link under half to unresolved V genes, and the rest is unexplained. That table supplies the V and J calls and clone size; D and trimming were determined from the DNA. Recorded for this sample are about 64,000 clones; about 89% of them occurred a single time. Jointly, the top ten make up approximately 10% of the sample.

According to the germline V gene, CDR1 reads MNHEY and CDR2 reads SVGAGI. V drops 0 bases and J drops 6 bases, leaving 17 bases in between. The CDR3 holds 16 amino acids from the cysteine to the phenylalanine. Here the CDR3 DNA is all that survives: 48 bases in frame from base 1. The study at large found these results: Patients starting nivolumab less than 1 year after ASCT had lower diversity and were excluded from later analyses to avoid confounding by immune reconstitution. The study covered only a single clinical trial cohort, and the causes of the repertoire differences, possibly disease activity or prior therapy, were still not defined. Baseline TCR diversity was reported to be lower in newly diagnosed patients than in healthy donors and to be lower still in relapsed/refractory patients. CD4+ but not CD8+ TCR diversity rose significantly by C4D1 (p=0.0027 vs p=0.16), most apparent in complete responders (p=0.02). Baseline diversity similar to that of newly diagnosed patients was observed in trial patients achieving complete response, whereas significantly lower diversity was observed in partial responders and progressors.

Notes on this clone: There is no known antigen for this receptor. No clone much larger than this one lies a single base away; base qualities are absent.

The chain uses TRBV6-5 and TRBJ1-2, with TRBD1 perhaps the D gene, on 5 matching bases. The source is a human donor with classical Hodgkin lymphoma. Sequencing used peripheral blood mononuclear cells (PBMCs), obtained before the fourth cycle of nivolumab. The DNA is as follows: TGTGCCAGCAGTTACTCGTCAGACAGAGAATGGGATGGCTACACCTTC. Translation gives CASSYSSDREWDGYTF.